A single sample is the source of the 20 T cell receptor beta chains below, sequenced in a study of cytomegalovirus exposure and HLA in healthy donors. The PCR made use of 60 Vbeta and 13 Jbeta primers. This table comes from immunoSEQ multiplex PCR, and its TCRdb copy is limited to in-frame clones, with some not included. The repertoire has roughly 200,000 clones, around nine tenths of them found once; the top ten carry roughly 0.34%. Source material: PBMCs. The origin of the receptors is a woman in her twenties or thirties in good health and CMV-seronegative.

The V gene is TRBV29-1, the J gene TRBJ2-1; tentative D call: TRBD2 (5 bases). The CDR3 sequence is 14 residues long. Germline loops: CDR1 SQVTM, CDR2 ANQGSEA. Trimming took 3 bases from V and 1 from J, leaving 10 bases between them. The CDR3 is CSVEEAVSYNEQFF. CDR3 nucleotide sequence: TGCAGCGTTGAGGAAGCGGTTTCCTACAATGAGCAGTTCTTC.

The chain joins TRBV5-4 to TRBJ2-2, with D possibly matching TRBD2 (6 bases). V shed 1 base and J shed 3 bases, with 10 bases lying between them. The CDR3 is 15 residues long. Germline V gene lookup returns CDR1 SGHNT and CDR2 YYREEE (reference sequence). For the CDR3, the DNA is TGTGCCAGCAGCTTGCGGGACTTAGACACCGGGGAGCTGTTTTTT. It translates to CASSLRDLDTGELFF.

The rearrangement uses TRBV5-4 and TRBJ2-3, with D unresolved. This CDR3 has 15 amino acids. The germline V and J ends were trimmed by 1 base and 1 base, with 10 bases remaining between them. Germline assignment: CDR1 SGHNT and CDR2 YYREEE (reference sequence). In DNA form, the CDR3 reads TGTGCCAGCAGCTTGTTGGGCATTGGCACAGATACGCAGTATTTT. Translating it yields CASSLLGIGTDTQYF.

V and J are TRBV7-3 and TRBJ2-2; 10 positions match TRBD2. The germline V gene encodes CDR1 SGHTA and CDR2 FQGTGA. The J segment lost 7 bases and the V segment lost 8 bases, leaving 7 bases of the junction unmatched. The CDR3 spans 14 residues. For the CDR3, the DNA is TGTGCCAGCCAGAGCGGGAGGGCCGTCGGGGAGCTGTTTTTT. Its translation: CASQSGRAVGELFF. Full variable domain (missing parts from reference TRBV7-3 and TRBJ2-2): GAGVSQTPSNKVTEKGKYVELRCDPISGHTALYWYRQSLGQGPEFLIYFQGTGAADDSGLPNDRFFAVRPEGSVSTLKIQRTERGDSAVYLCASQSGRAVGELFFGEGSRLTVL.

The CDR3 sequence: CASSYLPGQGSEQYF. DNA of the CDR3: TGCGCCAGCAGCTACCTACCGGGACAGGGTTCCGAGCAGTACTTC. The chain couples TRBV5-1 to TRBJ2-7, with TRBD1 matching over 9 bases. The germline gives CDR1 SGHRS, CDR2 YFSETQ. The CDR3 sequence is 15 residues long. V shed 3 bases, J shed 6 bases, and the junction held 10 bases outside the gene matches.

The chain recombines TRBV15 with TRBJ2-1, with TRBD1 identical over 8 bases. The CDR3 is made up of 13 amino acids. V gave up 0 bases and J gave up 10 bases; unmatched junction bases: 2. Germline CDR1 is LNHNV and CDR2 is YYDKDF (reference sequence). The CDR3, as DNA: TGTGCCACCAGCAGAGAGACAGGGGACGAGCAGTTCTTC. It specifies CATSRETGDEQFF.

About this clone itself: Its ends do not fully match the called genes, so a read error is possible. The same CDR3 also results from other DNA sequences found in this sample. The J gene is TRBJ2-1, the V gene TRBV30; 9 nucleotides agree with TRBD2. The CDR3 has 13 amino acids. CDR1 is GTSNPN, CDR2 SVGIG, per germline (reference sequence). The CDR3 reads CAWSVLSGGEQFF. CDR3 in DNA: TGCGCCTGGAGTGTACTTAGCGGGGGTGAGCAGTTCTTC.

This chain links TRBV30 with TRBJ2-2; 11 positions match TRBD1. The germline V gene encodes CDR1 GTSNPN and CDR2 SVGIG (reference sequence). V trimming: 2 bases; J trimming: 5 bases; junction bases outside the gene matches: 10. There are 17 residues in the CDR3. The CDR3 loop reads CAWSLGRTGGNTGELFF. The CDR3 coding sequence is TGTGCCTGGAGTCTGGGGAGGACAGGGGGCAATACCGGGGAGCTGTTTTTT.

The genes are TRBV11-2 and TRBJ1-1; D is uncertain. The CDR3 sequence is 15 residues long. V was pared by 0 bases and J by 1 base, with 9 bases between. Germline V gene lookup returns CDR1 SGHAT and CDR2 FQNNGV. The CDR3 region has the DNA TGTGCCAGCAGCTTAGACCTCCCTCGGAACACTGAAGCTTTCTTT. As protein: CASSLDLPRNTEAFF.

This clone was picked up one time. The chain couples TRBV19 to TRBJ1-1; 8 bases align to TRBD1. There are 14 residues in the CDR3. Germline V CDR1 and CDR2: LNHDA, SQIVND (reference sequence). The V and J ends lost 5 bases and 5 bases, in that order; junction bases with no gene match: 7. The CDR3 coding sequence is TGTGCCAGTAGTGGCAGGGGGCGCCGAACTGAAGCTTTCTTT. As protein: CASSGRGRRTEAFF.

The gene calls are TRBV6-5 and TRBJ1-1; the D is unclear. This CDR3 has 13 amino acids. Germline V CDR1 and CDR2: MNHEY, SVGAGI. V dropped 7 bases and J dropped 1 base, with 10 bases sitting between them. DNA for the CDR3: TGTGCCAGCAATCTTCGAGGGAACACTGAAGCTTTCTTT. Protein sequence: CASNLRGNTEAFF.

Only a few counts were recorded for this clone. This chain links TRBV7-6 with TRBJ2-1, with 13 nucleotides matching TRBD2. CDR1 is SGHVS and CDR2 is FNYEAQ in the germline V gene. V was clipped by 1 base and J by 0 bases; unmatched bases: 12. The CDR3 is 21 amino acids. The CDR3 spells CASSLVAGTSGTKSSYNEQFF. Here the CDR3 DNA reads TGTGCCAGCAGCTTAGTCGCCGGGACTAGCGGGACAAAGAGCTCCTACAATGAGCAGTTCTTC. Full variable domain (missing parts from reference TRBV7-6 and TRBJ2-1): GAGVSQSPRYKVTKRGQDVALRCDPISGHVSLYWYRQALGQGPEFLTYFNYEAQQDKSGLPNDRFSAERPEGSISTLTIQRTEQRDSAMYRCASSLVAGTSGTKSSYNEQFFGPGTRLTVL.

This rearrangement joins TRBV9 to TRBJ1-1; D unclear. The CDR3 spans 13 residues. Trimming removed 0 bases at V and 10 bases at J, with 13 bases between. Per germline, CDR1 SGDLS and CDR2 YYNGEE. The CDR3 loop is CASSVGPDTLAFF. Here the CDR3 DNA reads TGTGCCAGCAGCGTAGGACCCGACACCTTAGCTTTCTTT.

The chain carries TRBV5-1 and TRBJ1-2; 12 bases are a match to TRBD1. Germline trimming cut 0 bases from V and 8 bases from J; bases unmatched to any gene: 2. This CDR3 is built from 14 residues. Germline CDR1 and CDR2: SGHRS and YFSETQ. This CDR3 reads CASSLGDRGHGYTF. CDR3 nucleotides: TGCGCCAGCAGCTTGGGGGACAGGGGGCACGGCTACACCTTC. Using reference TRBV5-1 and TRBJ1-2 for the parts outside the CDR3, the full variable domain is KAGVTQTPRYLIKTRGQQVTLSCSPISGHRSVSWYQQTPGQGLQFLFEYFSETQRNKGNFPGRFSGRQFSNSRSEMNVSTLELGDSALYLCASSLGDRGHGYTFGSGTRLTVV.

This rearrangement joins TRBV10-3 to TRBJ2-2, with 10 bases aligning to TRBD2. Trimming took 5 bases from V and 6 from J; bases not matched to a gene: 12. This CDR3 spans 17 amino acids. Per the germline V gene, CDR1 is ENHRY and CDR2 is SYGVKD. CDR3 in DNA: TGTGCCATCAGTACCAGTGGGCTAGCGGGAGTGGCCGGGGAGCTGTTTTTT. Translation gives CAISTSGLAGVAGELFF.

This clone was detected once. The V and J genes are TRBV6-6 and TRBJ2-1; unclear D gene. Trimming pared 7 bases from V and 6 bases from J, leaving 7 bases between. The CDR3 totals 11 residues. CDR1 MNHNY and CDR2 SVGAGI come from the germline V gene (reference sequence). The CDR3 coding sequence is TGTGCCAGCATATACGGCAATGAGCAGTTCTTC. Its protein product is CASIYGNEQFF.

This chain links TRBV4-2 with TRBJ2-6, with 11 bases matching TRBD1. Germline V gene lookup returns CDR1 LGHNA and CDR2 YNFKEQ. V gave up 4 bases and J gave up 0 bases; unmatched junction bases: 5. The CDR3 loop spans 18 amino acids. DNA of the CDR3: TGTGCCAGCAGCCCCCGGGACAGGGGGATCTCTGGGGCCAACGTCCTGACTTTC. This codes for CASSPRDRGISGANVLTF.

CDR3 in amino acids: CAISDRHQGATNEKLFF. CDR3 nucleotide sequence: TGTGCCATCAGTGACCGTCACCAAGGGGCAACTAATGAAAAACTGTTTTTT. The V and J genes are TRBV10-3 and TRBJ1-4, with a weak D call TRBD1 (5 bases). The CDR3 has 17 amino acids. Trimming shortened V by 3 bases and J by 0 bases, and 14 bases separated the two germline ends. Germline assignment: CDR1 ENHRY and CDR2 SYGVKD.

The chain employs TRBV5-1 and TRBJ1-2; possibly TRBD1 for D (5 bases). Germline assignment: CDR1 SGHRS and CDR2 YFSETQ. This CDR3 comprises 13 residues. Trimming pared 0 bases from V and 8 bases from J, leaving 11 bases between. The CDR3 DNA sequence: TGCGCCAGCAGCTTGGCCCGGGGGGAAGGCTACACCTTC. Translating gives CASSLARGEGYTF.

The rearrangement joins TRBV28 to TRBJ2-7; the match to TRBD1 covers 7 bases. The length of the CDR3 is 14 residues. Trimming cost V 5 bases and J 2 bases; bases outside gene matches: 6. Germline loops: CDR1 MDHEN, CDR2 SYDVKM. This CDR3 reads CASSRRDRAYEQYF. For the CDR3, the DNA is TGTGCCAGCAGTCGACGCGACAGGGCCTACGAGCAGTACTTC.